These 32 T cell receptor beta chains originate from one sample sequenced in a study of T cell responses to AZD1222 COVID-19 vaccine. Clones were sequenced by immunoSEQ multiplex PCR, and TCRdb holds only the in-frame ones, with some missing. The sample lists some 130,000 clones; around 92% were seen once. Source: peripheral blood, taken 28 days after the second AZD1222 dose. These receptors were taken from an adult who received the AZD1222 COVID-19 vaccine.

This chain connects TRBV2 to TRBJ1-1; D unresolved. Germline V gives CDR1 SNHLY, CDR2 FYNNEI. V lost 6 bases and J lost 1, with 12 bases in between. The CDR3 is 14 residues long. As DNA, the CDR3 is TGTGCCAGCAGCCGGACTAGGACGAACACTGAAGCTTTCTTT. It codes for CASSRTRTNTEAFF. Looking up the rest from reference TRBV2 and TRBJ1-1 gives the full variable domain: EPEVTQTPSHQVTQMGQEVILRCVPISNHLYFYWYRQILGQKVEFLVSFYNNEISEKSEIFDDQFSVERPDGSNFTLKIRSTKLEDSAMYFCASSRTRTNTEAFFGQGTRLTVV.

V and J are TRBV5-1 and TRBJ2-1, with 8 bases identical to TRBD1. CDR3 length: 15 residues. The germline V gene encodes CDR1 SGHRS and CDR2 YFSETQ. V was clipped by 5 bases and J by 0 bases; unmatched bases: 4. The CDR3 sequence is CASRGGTGSYNEQFF. The CDR3 DNA sequence: TGCGCCAGCAGAGGCGGGACAGGCTCCTACAATGAGCAGTTCTTC.

This chain joins TRBV30 and TRBJ1-1; D is unclear. The germline V and J ends were trimmed by 0 bases and 5 bases, with 10 bases remaining between them. The CDR3 sequence is 13 residues long. Per germline, CDR1 GTSNPN and CDR2 SVGIG (reference sequence). This CDR3 reads CAWSVAAMTEAFF. The CDR3, as DNA: TGTGCCTGGAGTGTAGCAGCGATGACTGAAGCTTTCTTT.

This chain uses TRBV11-2 with TRBJ2-5; no clear D. Germline-derived CDR1 and CDR2 are SGHAT and FQNNGV. The CDR3 length is 12 residues. Trimming took off 0 bases at V and 4 bases at J, with 3 bases between the two ends. This CDR3 reads CASSLEAETQYF. CDR3 nucleotide sequence: TGTGCCAGCAGCTTAGAGGCAGAGACCCAGTACTTC.

V usage is TRBV30 and J usage is TRBJ1-3; 8 nucleotides line up with TRBD1. The CDR3 totals 16 residues. Losses at the gene ends were 1 base for V and 0 bases for J; bases not matched to a gene: 5. CDR1 is GTSNPN and CDR2 is SVGIG in the germline V gene (reference sequence). The CDR3, as DNA: TGTGCCTGGAGTGGGGACAGGTCCCGCTCTGGAAACACCATATATTTT. Protein sequence: CAWSGDRSRSGNTIYF.

The chain couples TRBV5-1 to TRBJ1-4, with D tentatively TRBD1 (6 bases). The germline V gene has CDR1 SGHRS and CDR2 YFSETQ. The V and J ends lost 2 bases and 5 bases respectively, with 13 bases between them. CDR3 length: 15 residues. CDR3 loop: CASSLGQPDNEKLFF. CDR3 bases: TGCGCCAGCAGCTTAGGACAGCCTGACAATGAAAAACTGTTTTTT.

V usage is TRBV5-6 and J usage is TRBJ1-5; unclear D gene. Trimming cost V 4 bases and J 4 bases, with 15 bases left between them. This CDR3 has 15 amino acids. Germline loops: CDR1 SGHDT, CDR2 YYEEEE. CDR3 in DNA: TGTGCCAGCAGCCTCGGACGGCCAAGGAATCAGCCCCAGCATTTT. Translating gives CASSLGRPRNQPQHF.

The J gene is TRBJ2-7, the V gene TRBV5-4, with 15 positions matching TRBD2. The germline gives CDR1 SGHNT, CDR2 YYREEE (reference sequence). V gave up 4 bases and J gave up 2 bases; unmatched junction bases: 4. CDR3 size: 16 residues. CDR3: CASSPGTSGGTYEQYF. In DNA, the CDR3 is TGTGCCAGCAGCCCCGGGACTAGCGGGGGGACCTACGAGCAGTACTTC.

The chain couples TRBV5-1 to TRBJ1-4; 11 nucleotides line up with TRBD1. The CDR3 spans 14 residues. CDR1 is SGHRS, CDR2 YFSETQ, per germline. V lost 5 bases to trimming and J lost 7 bases; unmatched junction nucleotides: 4. For the CDR3, the DNA is TGCGCCAGCAGTTCCGGGACAGGGGGTGAAAAACTGTTTTTT. Its protein is CASSSGTGGEKLFF.

This chain's CDR3 is CASSIGLDGYTF. DNA of the CDR3: TGTGCCAGTAGTATAGGGCTGGATGGCTACACCTTC. V usage is TRBV19 and J usage is TRBJ1-2; D unclear. Germline V CDR1 and CDR2: LNHDA, SQIVND (reference sequence). V was trimmed by 1 base and J by 6 bases, leaving 6 bases between them. The CDR3 has 12 residues.

The chain has TRBV5-4 and TRBJ1-4, with TRBD1 matching over 8 bases. Per the germline V gene, CDR1 is SGHNT and CDR2 is YYREEE (reference sequence). V lost 1 base to trimming and J lost 8 bases; unmatched junction nucleotides: 4. This CDR3 is 14 amino acids long. The CDR3 sequence: CASSLQGALEKLFF. CDR3 nucleotides: TGTGCCAGCAGCTTGCAGGGGGCATTGGAAAAACTGTTTTTT.

The rearrangement joins TRBV7-9 to TRBJ1-1; no firm D call. This CDR3 contains 14 residues. Trimming took 6 bases from V and 6 from J, leaving 17 bases between them. Germline CDR1 is SEHNR and CDR2 is FQNEAQ (reference sequence). CDR3 amino acids: CASRAGVSGAEAFF. Here the CDR3 DNA reads TGTGCCAGCAGGGCCGGGGTCTCTGGCGCTGAAGCTTTCTTT. Full variable domain (missing parts from reference TRBV7-9 and TRBJ1-1): DTGVSQNPRHKITKRGQNVTFRCDPISEHNRLYWYRQTLGQGPEFLTYFQNEAQLEKSRLLSDRFSAERPKGSFSTLEIQRTEQGDSAMYLCASRAGVSGAEAFFGQGTRLTVV.

The V gene is TRBV7-2, the J gene TRBJ2-1; no firm D call. This CDR3 contains 11 residues. Germline loops: CDR1 SGHTA, CDR2 FQGNSA. Trimming stripped 7 bases from V and 7 bases from J, with 8 bases between. The CDR3 region is CASNGWNEQFF. In DNA, the CDR3 is TGTGCCAGCAACGGGTGGAATGAGCAGTTCTTC.

The V gene is TRBV27, the J gene TRBJ1-2; tentatively, D is TRBD1 (5 bases). Trimming shortened V by 2 bases and J by 7 bases, and 8 bases separated the two germline ends. The CDR3 has 12 residues. Germline values: CDR1 MNHEY, CDR2 SMNVEV (reference sequence). For the CDR3, the DNA is TGTGCCAGCAGTTTAAGGGGCTCTGGCTACACCTTC. Amino acids: CASSLRGSGYTF.

The J gene is TRBJ1-2, the V gene TRBV3-1 (or the pseudogene TRBV3-2), with unresolved D. The V gene lost 1 base and the J gene lost 7 bases, with 4 bases spanning the gap. The CDR3 contains 11 residues. Germline-derived CDR1 and CDR2 are LGHDT and YNNKEL (reference sequence). The chain's CDR3 is CASSQASGYTF. The CDR3 bases are TGTGCCAGCAGCCAAGCAAGTGGCTACACCTTC.

The V call is TRBV5-1, the J call TRBJ2-7; tentatively, D is TRBD2 (6 bases). The CDR3 sequence is 12 residues long. Germline CDR1 reads SGHRS; CDR2 reads YFSETQ. Trimming left V 0 bases short and J 6 bases short, with 7 bases between. The CDR3 DNA reads as TGCGCCAGCAGCTTGGGGGAGGCCGAGCAGTACTTC. Its protein is CASSLGEAEQYF.

V is TRBV11-2 and J is TRBJ1-2; the D is unclear. CDR1 is SGHAT, CDR2 FQNNGV, per germline. The CDR3 totals 14 residues. V lost 1 base to trimming and J lost 1 base, with 7 bases between them. CDR3 DNA: TGTGCCAGCAGCTTAGTTCCGGGTAACTATGGCTACACCTTC. Its protein product is CASSLVPGNYGYTF.

A single count supports this clone. The V gene is TRBV27, the J gene TRBJ1-4; D ambiguous. Germline V gene lookup returns CDR1 MNHEY and CDR2 SMNVEV (reference sequence). With 1 base removed from V and 8 bases from J, the gap between germline ends came to 8 bases. CDR3 length: 13 residues. The CDR3 loop reads CASSLLGTEKLFF. The CDR3 DNA follows: TGTGCCAGCAGTTTATTGGGCACGGAAAAACTGTTTTTT.

The count of this clone is one. The DNA of the CDR3 is TGTGCCAGCAGCTCTTCTTTAGTCCTCACAGATACGCAGTATTTT. Its translation: CASSSSLVLTDTQYF. The chain has TRBV7-9 and TRBJ2-3; D gene ambiguous. Trimming took off 4 bases at V and 2 bases at J, with 13 bases between the two ends. The CDR3 runs to 15 residues. CDR1 is SEHNR, CDR2 FQNEAQ, per germline (reference sequence).

V gene TRBV2 combines with J gene TRBJ2-7; D ambiguous. Germline values: CDR1 SNHLY, CDR2 FYNNEI. V dropped 6 bases and J dropped 2 bases, with 5 bases sitting between them. The length of the CDR3 is 11 residues. CDR3 in DNA: TGTGCCAGCAGCCGGACCTACGAGCAGTACGTC. Protein sequence: CASSRTYEQYV.

The V gene is TRBV10-3, the J gene TRBJ2-3; D is possibly TRBD1 (5 bases). The V end was cut by 0 bases, the J end by 2 bases, with 15 bases between. CDR1 ENHRY and CDR2 SYGVKD come from the germline V gene. The CDR3 totals 17 residues. The CDR3 here is CAISESVQDPTTDTQYF. The CDR3 region has the DNA TGTGCCATCAGTGAGTCCGTACAGGACCCAACCACAGATACGCAGTATTTT.

V gene TRBV7-3 combines with J gene TRBJ1-1; D not resolved. Trimming took off 2 bases at V and 3 bases at J, with 7 bases between the two ends. The CDR3 is made up of 13 amino acids. Looked up from germline, CDR1 is SGHTA and CDR2 is FQGTGA. The CDR3 DNA reads TGTGCCAGCAGCTTAGCAGGTTACACTGAAGCTTTCTTT. Protein: CASSLAGYTEAFF.

This clone has only one observation. The rearrangement links TRBV20-1 to TRBJ1-1, with D perhaps TRBD1 (5 bases). The CDR3 contains 14 residues. Germline CDR1 and CDR2: DFQATT and SNEGSKA (reference sequence). The ends were cut back, 3 bases at V and 1 base at J, with 12 bases in the middle. CDR3 protein: CSASRNQGNTEAFF. The CDR3 nucleotides read TGCAGTGCTAGTCGCAATCAGGGGAACACTGAAGCTTTCTTT.

In this sample, this clone turned up once. The V call is TRBV29-1, the J call TRBJ2-1; tentatively, D is TRBD2 (5 bases). Deletions cut 7 bases from V and 9 bases from J, with 16 bases between. CDR1 is SQVTM and CDR2 is ANQGSEA in the germline V gene. The CDR3 has 12 amino acids. Written as DNA, the CDR3 is TGCAGCGCTCCTACTAGTTATGGTGAGCAGTTCTTC. Protein product: CSAPTSYGEQFF.

The chain is built from TRBV12-3 or TRBV12-4 and TRBJ1-1; no firm D call. This CDR3 region has 13 residues. Trimming removed 2 bases from V and 5 bases from J, with 9 bases in between. The CDR3 DNA follows: TGTGCCAGCAGTTTAATTGGCCTAACTGAAGCTTTCTTT. This translates into CASSLIGLTEAFF.

This chain joins TRBV27 and TRBJ1-6, with 8 bases identical to TRBD1. Germline CDR1 reads MNHEY; CDR2 reads SMNVEV (reference sequence). V was clipped by 6 bases and J by 10 bases; unmatched bases: 14. The CDR3 is 16 amino acids. CDR3 loop: CASSPRTGTARSPLHF. The CDR3 DNA reads as TGTGCCAGCAGCCCTCGGACAGGGACGGCACGGTCACCCCTCCACTTT.

V and J are TRBV19 and TRBJ2-7; 7 nucleotides agree with TRBD1. The CDR3 is made up of 15 amino acids. Germline lookup yields CDR1 LNHDA and CDR2 SQIVND (reference sequence). The V gene end was trimmed by 4 bases and the J gene end by 2 bases; junction bases not matched to a gene: 8. In DNA, the CDR3 is TGTGCCAGTAGTAGGGACAGCAGAGGTACCTACGAGCAGTACTTC. Its protein product is CASSRDSRGTYEQYF. The full variable domain, its missing parts supplied by reference TRBV19 and TRBJ2-7, is DGGITQSPKYLFRKEGQNVTLSCEQNLNHDAMYWYRQDPGQGLRLIYYSQIVNDFQKGDIAEGYSVSREKKESFPLTVTSAQKNPTAFYLCASSRDSRGTYEQYFGPGTRLTVT.

This clone was seen a few times. V gene TRBV27 combines with J gene TRBJ1-5; D might be TRBD1 (5 bases). Trimming pared 2 bases from V and 3 bases from J, leaving 8 bases between. Germline CDR1 reads MNHEY; CDR2 reads SMNVEV (reference sequence). The CDR3 sequence is 14 residues long. The CDR3 DNA follows: TGTGCCAGCAGTTTACAGGGAAACAATCAGCCCCAGCATTTT. It encodes CASSLQGNNQPQHF.

The rearrangement uses TRBV10-1 and TRBJ2-3; 10 nucleotides line up with TRBD1. The CDR3 totals 16 residues. With V trimmed by 6 bases and J by 4 bases, 10 bases remained unmatched. CDR1 is WNHNN and CDR2 is SYGVQD in the germline V gene (reference sequence). The CDR3 DNA follows: TGCGCCAGCAGCAGGACAGGGGGTCCTACTGCAGATACGCAGTATTTT. Encoded protein: CASSRTGGPTADTQYF.

This clone came up once. V is TRBV18 and J is TRBJ1-1; D not resolved. The CDR3 totals 14 residues. CDR1 and CDR2 from the germline V gene are KGHSH and LQKENI. V was pared by 3 bases and J by 3 bases, with 11 bases between. DNA for the CDR3: TGTGCCAGCTCACCCTTCACAGCCGACACTGAAGCTTTCTTT. This codes for CASSPFTADTEAFF.

V and J are TRBV6-4 and TRBJ1-2, with 9 bases lining up with TRBD1. The germline V gene has CDR1 MRHNA and CDR2 SNTAGT. The CDR3 spans 14 residues. Trimming at V came to 6 bases and at J to 4 bases, leaving 6 bases not matched to a gene. CDR3 protein: CASRPGQGSYGYTF. The CDR3 DNA reads TGTGCCAGCAGACCGGGACAGGGTTCCTATGGCTACACCTTC.

The CDR3 reads CASSVQGKQPQHF. For the CDR3, the DNA is TGTGCCAGCAGTGTGCAGGGGAAGCAGCCCCAGCATTTT. This sequence joins TRBV27 and TRBJ1-5; D is perhaps TRBD1 (6 bases). The CDR3 loop spans 13 amino acids. Trimming stripped 5 bases from V and 7 bases from J, with 12 bases between. Germline loops: CDR1 MNHEY, CDR2 SMNVEV (reference sequence).